This TCR beta chain was obtained from a study of molecular identifiers for immune sequencing clone quantification. Broader study findings: Effector cells kept over 97% of their molecules in clones above 20 RNA copies, while naive cells kept under 1% there. Underestimated sizes of highly expanded clones could result from identical TCR molecules that share a barcode.

Generation of bulk TCR libraries relied on previously described methods and listed TCR primers. One entry per CDR3 protein results from TCRdb running MiXCR on the PCR reads. The sample shows about half a million distinct CDR3 sequences, around 23% of them seen only once. Investigators produced naive CD8 libraries from around 20,000 to 1,000,000 sorted cells, drawing on 10%, 30% or 50% RNA. Per the germline V gene, CDR1 is LGHNA and CDR2 is YSLEER. The CDR3 covers 14 residues. With V trimmed by 4 bases and J by 6 bases, 4 bases remained unmatched. In this sample, this clonotype turned up once. What it recognizes is unknown.

The TCR originated in a human donor in good health. Some libraries in this study had Jurkat cell RNA spiked in. Specimen: naive CD8+ T cells from blood, with Jurkat cell RNA spiked in. Specified subset: FACS-sorted CD8+CD4-CCR7+CD45RA+ naive T cells. The V and J genes are TRBV4-3 and TRBJ2-4, with 9 bases lining up with TRBD1. In DNA, the CDR3 is TGCGCCAGCAGCCCCCGGACAGGGGCAAACATTCAGTACTTC. Translation: CASSPRTGANIQYF.